A selection of T cell receptor beta chains follows, all from one sample in a study of cytomegalovirus exposure and HLA in healthy donors. TCRdb keeps only in-frame clones here, not all; method: immunoSEQ multiplex PCR. The table includes fewer than 200,000 clones, roughly 67% detected once. The sample was PBMCs. These TCRs come from a woman younger than 30 in good health and CMV-seropositive. Each CDR3 is given with its conserved first and last residue.

V gene	J gene	CDR3 protein
TRBV6-5	TRBJ1-1	CAAGRNTEAFF
TRBV9	TRBJ2-3	CASSVTSGGAGSTDTQYF
TRBV7-6	TRBJ2-5	CASSETTPERGVRETQYF
TRBV29-1	TRBJ1-2	CSVEPRFSYGYTF
TRBV9	TRBJ2-1	CASSSGGSSYNEQFF
TRBV19	TRBJ1-6	CATEGGTGESSPLHF
TRBV15	TRBJ1-6	CATSSWLGTYNSPLHF
TRBV27	TRBJ2-5	CASSRGETQYF
TRBV7-9	TRBJ1-1	CASSLTGETEAFF
TRBV7-9	TRBJ2-1	CASSPLIQALIPTYNEQFF
TRBV30	TRBJ1-5	CAWSVQGSQPQHF
TRBV4-3	TRBJ1-1	CASSQDPRIAPEAFF
TRBV14	TRBJ2-7	CASSQGVHEQYF